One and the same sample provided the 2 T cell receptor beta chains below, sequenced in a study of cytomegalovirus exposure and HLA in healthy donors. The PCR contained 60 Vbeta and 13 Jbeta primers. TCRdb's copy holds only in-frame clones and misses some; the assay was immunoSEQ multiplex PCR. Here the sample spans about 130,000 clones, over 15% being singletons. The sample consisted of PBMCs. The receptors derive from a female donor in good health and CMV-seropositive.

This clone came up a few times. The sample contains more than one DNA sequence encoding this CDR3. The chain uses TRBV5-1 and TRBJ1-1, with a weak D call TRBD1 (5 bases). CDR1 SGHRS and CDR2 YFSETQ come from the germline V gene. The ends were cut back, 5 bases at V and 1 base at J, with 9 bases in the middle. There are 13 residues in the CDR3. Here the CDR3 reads CASRKDRNTEAFF. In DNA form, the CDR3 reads TGCGCCAGCAGAAAAGACAGGAACACTGAAGCTTTCTTT.

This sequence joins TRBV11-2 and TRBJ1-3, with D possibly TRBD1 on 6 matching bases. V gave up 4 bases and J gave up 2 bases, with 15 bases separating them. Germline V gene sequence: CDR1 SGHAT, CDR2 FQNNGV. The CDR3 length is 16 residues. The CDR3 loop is CASSSSVDRPGNTIYF. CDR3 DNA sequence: TGTGCCAGCAGCTCCTCCGTCGACAGGCCTGGAAACACCATATATTTT.